This section outlines one T cell receptor (beta chain) sequence together with its context. This sample stems from a study of blood T cell repertoires in COVID-19. Study-level information: COVID-19 samples from acute and convalescent phases originated in the United States, Italy and Spain. Sample material is recorded as cDNA or gDNA derived from T cells, B-cell-depleted T cells, or PBMCs.

V lost 1 base, J lost 2 bases, and 14 bases lay in between. CDR3 length: 16 amino acids. From germline, CDR1 is LGHNA and CDR2 YSLEER. In the study's own analysis: Nucleated cell number was recorded as an estimate derived from reference gene primer amplification. Sequencing used immunoSEQ multiplex PCR; TCRdb keeps in-frame clones, though not all of them. The V and J calls and clone size were taken over from that table, and D and trimming were inferred from the DNA. The sample lists over 55,000 clones, roughly 84% occurring once. The sequencing sample was made of peripheral blood. The genes are TRBV4-3 and TRBJ1-1; TRBD1 is a possible D gene (6 bases). This clonotype was obtained from a man aged 45-65 years with active COVID-19. CDR3 amino acids: CASSQGPQGLNTEAFF. CDR3 DNA sequence: TGCGCCAGCAGCCAAGGGCCACAGGGTCTCAACACTGAAGCTTTCTTT.